The 26 T cell receptor beta chains below were found in one sample sequenced in a study of graft-versus-host responses after intestinal transplantation. Clones were read by immunoSEQ multiplex PCR, and TCRdb kept only the in-frame ones, dropping some. The data hold 95,000 to 130,000 clones, with about nine tenths observed a single time. For these TCRs, the target antigens are not known. This sample comprised unstimulated CD4+ T cells sorted from spleen or lymph node cells, obtained before intestinal transplant. These receptors originate from a human donor who received an intestinal transplant.

This clone was counted only a few times. This rearrangement joins TRBV15 to TRBJ1-2, with 7 nucleotides matching TRBD1. With 1 base clipped from V and 4 bases from J, the junction kept 6 bases outside the gene matches. CDR1 LNHNV and CDR2 YYDKDF come from the germline V gene (reference sequence). The CDR3 loop spans 15 amino acids. The CDR3 reads CATSRASQGSYGYTF. The CDR3, as DNA: TGTGCCACCAGCAGAGCGTCACAGGGGAGCTATGGCTACACCTTC. Based on the CDR3 plus reference TRBV15 and TRBJ1-2, the full variable domain is DAMVIQNPRYQVTQFGKPVTLSCSQTLNHNVMYWYQQKSSQAPKLLFHYYDKDFNNEADTPDNFQSRRPNTSFCFLDIRSPGLGDTAMYLCATSRASQGSYGYTFGSGTRLTVV.

This clone has only one observation. The chain employs TRBV5-4 and TRBJ2-3, with 9 bases aligning to TRBD1. CDR3 length: 13 amino acids. From germline, CDR1 is SGHNT and CDR2 YYREEE (reference sequence). The junction had 0 bases not matched to a gene; V was cut back by 3 bases and J by 4 bases. Here the CDR3 reads CASSWDRADTQYF. The CDR3 bases are TGTGCCAGCAGCTGGGACAGGGCAGATACGCAGTATTTT.

This chain connects TRBV28 to TRBJ1-1; no reliable D call. V dropped 3 bases and J dropped 1 base, with 9 bases sitting between them. The germline V gene encodes CDR1 MDHEN and CDR2 SYDVKM. This CDR3 is built from 14 residues. CDR3 region: CASSFPAGNTEAFF. CDR3 nucleotides: TGTGCCAGCAGTTTTCCCGCAGGGAACACTGAAGCTTTCTTT. Full variable domain (outside the CDR3, taken from reference TRBV28 and TRBJ1-1): DVKVTQSSRYLVKRTGEKVFLECVQDMDHENMFWYRQDPGLGLRLIYFSYDVKMKEKGDIPEGYSVSREKKERFSLILESASTNQTSMYLCASSFPAGNTEAFFGQGTRLTVV.

The chain joins TRBV7-2 to TRBJ1-2; D may be TRBD1 (6 bases). V was cut by 6 bases and J by 3 bases, with 11 bases left in between. The germline gives CDR1 SGHTA, CDR2 FQGNSA. CDR3 length equals 13 residues. Here the CDR3 reads CASRVRTDYGYTF. CDR3 bases: TGTGCCAGCAGAGTAAGGACAGACTATGGCTACACCTTC.

The chain combines TRBV29-1 with TRBJ1-2; TRBD1 matches 8 bases. The CDR3 is made up of 12 amino acids. Germline lookup yields CDR1 SQVTM and CDR2 ANQGSEA. J lost 4 bases, V lost 4 bases, and 2 bases had no gene match. CDR3 coding DNA: TGCAGCGTTGGGACAGGGCCCTATGGCTACACCTTC. It encodes CSVGTGPYGYTF.

The chain joins TRBV28 to TRBJ1-5; no clear D. Trimming took 4 bases from V and 0 from J, leaving 7 bases between them. The CDR3 runs 14 residues. Germline lookup yields CDR1 MDHEN and CDR2 SYDVKM. CDR3 region: CASSSGDSNQPQHF. CDR3 nucleotides: TGTGCCAGCAGTTCCGGGGATAGCAATCAGCCCCAGCATTTT.

The rearrangement uses TRBV13 and TRBJ2-1, with a tentative D call TRBD2 (6 bases). The CDR3 consists of 14 residues. V was clipped by 7 bases and J by 3 bases, with 13 bases between them. Germline lookup yields CDR1 PRHDT and CDR2 FYEKMQ (reference sequence). The CDR3 DNA follows: TGTGCCAGCACCCTTAGCGGATTCTACAATGAGCAGTTCTTC. Its protein product is CASTLSGFYNEQFF.

In its sample, this clone was seen a few times. The genes are TRBV6-5 and TRBJ2-7; tentatively, D is TRBD1 (6 bases). The CDR3 loop spans 12 amino acids. Looked up from germline, CDR1 is MNHEY and CDR2 is SVGAGI. The V end lost 4 bases, the J end lost 6 bases, and 10 bases lay between the germline ends. In nucleotides, the CDR3 is TGTGCCAGCAGTTCCACAGGGTCCGAGCAGTACTTC. It is translated as CASSSTGSEQYF.

The V and J genes are TRBV12-5 and TRBJ1-6; possible D gene TRBD1, 6 bases. Germline assignment: CDR1 LGHNT and CDR2 FRNRAP. Trimming removed 1 base at V and 4 bases at J, with 17 bases between. The CDR3 is 18 amino acids. The CDR3 loop reads CASGLANREGVYNSPLHF. The CDR3 nucleotides are TGTGCTAGTGGTTTGGCGAACAGGGAAGGGGTTTATAATTCACCCCTCCACTTT.

This clone was counted between two and nine times. The chain employs TRBV6-6 and TRBJ2-7; 9 nucleotides agree with TRBD1. This CDR3 has 13 residues. The junction had 4 bases not matched to a gene; V was cut back by 5 bases and J by 5 bases. Germline lookup yields CDR1 MNHNY and CDR2 SVGAGI (reference sequence). This CDR3 is CASSLQGAHEQYF. The CDR3 nucleotides read TGTGCCAGCAGTCTACAGGGGGCTCACGAGCAGTACTTC.

The chain employs TRBV6-5 and TRBJ2-7, with TRBD1 matching over 8 bases. V shed 6 bases, J shed 2 bases, and the junction held 3 bases outside the gene matches. The CDR3 covers 13 residues. Looked up from germline, CDR1 is MNHEY and CDR2 is SVGAGI. The CDR3 bases are TGTGCCAGCAGACTGGGACAGGCCTACGAGCAGTACTTC. This codes for CASRLGQAYEQYF.

The V gene is TRBV6-5, the J gene TRBJ2-6; 7 nucleotides match TRBD1. This CDR3 is 15 amino acids long. Germline lookup yields CDR1 MNHEY and CDR2 SVGAGI. The DNA for the CDR3 is TGTACGACCGGGACAGCTTTCTCTGGGGCCAACGTCCTGACTTTC. It is translated as CTTGTAFSGANVLTF.

This clone was observed once. The chain has TRBV7-2 and TRBJ2-3, with D tentatively TRBD2 (6 bases). The V end lost 0 bases, the J end lost 7 bases, and 14 bases lay between the germline ends. Germline CDR1 and CDR2: SGHTA and FQGNSA. The CDR3 has 15 amino acids. As DNA, the CDR3 is TGTGCCAGCAGCTTAGCAGCGGGCGGAGGTTATACGCAGTATTTT. Translated, it gives CASSLAAGGGYTQYF.

The rearrangement uses TRBV27 and TRBJ2-7; 7 bases align to TRBD1. Germline values: CDR1 MNHEY, CDR2 SMNVEV (reference sequence). V was clipped by 6 bases and J by 3 bases; unmatched bases: 2. The CDR3 is 12 residues long. This CDR3 is CASSTGDYEQYF. The DNA of the CDR3 is TGTGCCAGCAGCACAGGGGACTACGAGCAGTACTTC.

CDR3 sequence reads: CASSTQGDSYEQYF. The CDR3 DNA is TGTGCCAGCAGTACACAGGGGGACTCCTACGAGCAGTACTTC. The chain is built from TRBV2 and TRBJ2-7; 8 positions agree with TRBD1. Germline V lookup: CDR1 SNHLY, CDR2 FYNNEI. The length of the CDR3 is 14 residues. V was pared by 5 bases and J by 0 bases, with 3 bases of the junction left unmatched.

This chain links TRBV19 with TRBJ2-2; no firm D call. The CDR3 sequence is 15 residues long. Looked up from germline, CDR1 is LNHDA and CDR2 is SQIVND (reference sequence). V dropped 6 bases and J dropped 4 bases, with 15 bases sitting between them. The CDR3 here is CASSKTEVGTGELFF. CDR3 bases: TGTGCCAGTAGCAAAACAGAAGTCGGCACCGGGGAGCTGTTTTTT.

The chain uses TRBV6-5 and TRBJ2-7, with TRBD1 matching 9 bases. The CDR3 covers 14 residues. CDR1 is MNHEY, CDR2 SVGAGI, per germline. Trimming removed 7 bases from V and 2 bases from J; junction bases left unmatched: 6. This CDR3 is CASTKGQGAYEQYF. CDR3 nucleotides: TGTGCCAGCACGAAGGGACAGGGCGCCTACGAGCAGTACTTC.

The rearrangement uses TRBV10-3 and TRBJ2-1; possible D gene TRBD2, 5 bases. The V gene lost 4 bases and the J gene lost 0 bases, with 10 bases spanning the gap. The germline V gene has CDR1 ENHRY and CDR2 SYGVKD. This CDR3 comprises 15 residues. The CDR3 reads CAISATTSSYNEQFF. The CDR3 region has the DNA TGTGCCATCAGTGCGACTACGAGCTCCTACAATGAGCAGTTCTTC.

The chain has TRBV29-1 and TRBJ1-3; TRBD1 aligns across 8 bases. The CDR3 loop spans 13 amino acids. Germline lookup yields CDR1 SQVTM and CDR2 ANQGSEA. With V trimmed by 6 bases and J by 4 bases, 5 bases remained unmatched. The CDR3 protein is CSVATGEGNTIYF. The CDR3, as DNA: TGCAGCGTCGCGACAGGGGAGGGAAACACCATATATTTT.

The chain joins TRBV19 to TRBJ2-3, with 14 bases aligning to TRBD2. The CDR3 covers 16 residues. After removal of 2 bases from V and 4 bases from J, the junction contained 2 bases not matched to a gene. The germline gives CDR1 LNHDA, CDR2 SQIVND (reference sequence). The CDR3 region is CASSIKGLAGADTQYF. CDR3 nucleotide sequence: TGTGCCAGTAGTATAAAGGGACTAGCGGGAGCAGATACGCAGTATTTT.

The chain uses TRBV7-3 and TRBJ2-7; 9 bases line up with TRBD2. CDR3 length equals 14 residues. The germline CDR1 and CDR2 sequences are SGHTA and FQGTGA. J was trimmed by 7 bases and V by 5 bases; bases with no gene match: 9. The CDR3 is CASSVGTSLGEQYF. CDR3 sequence (DNA): TGTGCCAGCAGCGTCGGGACTAGCCTCGGGGAGCAGTACTTC. Filled out from reference TRBV7-3 and TRBJ2-7, the complete variable domain reads GAGVSQTPSNKVTEKGKYVELRCDPISGHTALYWYRQSLGQGPEFLIYFQGTGAADDSGLPNDRFFAVRPEGSVSTLKIQRTERGDSAVYLCASSVGTSLGEQYFGPGTRLTVT.

The rearrangement uses TRBV4-2 and TRBJ1-2, with D uncertain. This CDR3 is built from 14 residues. Germline V gene sequence: CDR1 LGHNA, CDR2 YNFKEQ. Trimming stripped 0 bases from V and 4 bases from J, with 9 bases between. CDR3 nucleotides: TGTGCCAGCAGCCAAGAGCGACGCGGCTATGGCTACACCTTC. Translation gives CASSQERRGYGYTF.

The chain is built from TRBV7-6 and TRBJ2-1; unclear D gene. Per the germline V gene, CDR1 is SGHVS and CDR2 is FNYEAQ. The CDR3 loop spans 13 amino acids. V dropped 3 bases and J dropped 7 bases, with 10 bases sitting between them. CDR3 DNA sequence: TGTGCCAGCAGCTTTTCTCCGACAAATGAGCAGTTCTTC. Its translation is CASSFSPTNEQFF. The whole variable domain, filled in from reference TRBV7-6 and TRBJ2-1, reads GAGVSQSPRYKVTKRGQDVALRCDPISGHVSLYWYRQALGQGPEFLTYFNYEAQQDKSGLPNDRFSAERPEGSISTLTIQRTEQRDSAMYRCASSFSPTNEQFFGPGTRLTVL.

The gene calls are TRBV5-4 and TRBJ1-4; D might be TRBD1 (5 bases). The CDR3 covers 14 residues. The V gene's germline CDR1 is SGHNT and CDR2 YYREEE (reference sequence). Deletions cut 4 bases from V and 4 bases from J, with 11 bases between. Here the CDR3 DNA reads TGTGCCAGCAGCGTGGGGGGGGTTAATGAAAAACTGTTTTTT. It is translated as CASSVGGVNEKLFF. The whole variable domain, remainder taken from reference TRBV5-4 and TRBJ1-4, is ETGVTQSPTHLIKTRGQQVTLRCSSQSGHNTVSWYQQALGQGPQFIFQYYREEENGRGNFPPRFSGLQFPNYSSELNVNALELDDSALYLCASSVGGVNEKLFFGSGTQLSVL.

The CDR3 sequence: CASSPRTGFWSNQPQHF. CDR3 DNA: TGTGCCAGCAGCCCAAGGACAGGTTTTTGGAGCAATCAGCCCCAGCATTTT. V usage is TRBV7-2 and J usage is TRBJ1-5; 7 bases agree with TRBD1. Germline values: CDR1 SGHTA, CDR2 FQGNSA. The CDR3 length is 17 residues. With 5 bases clipped from V and 1 base from J, the junction kept 11 bases outside the gene matches.

This clone appeared a single time. The chain couples TRBV7-3 to TRBJ2-1; 8 bases match TRBD2. V was pared by 1 base and J by 0 bases, with 2 bases of the junction left unmatched. Germline CDR1 reads SGHTA; CDR2 reads FQGTGA. There are 16 residues in the CDR3. The CDR3 DNA sequence: TGTGCCAGCAGCTTAATCAGCGGGAGCTCCTACAATGAGCAGTTCTTC. Translated, it gives CASSLISGSSYNEQFF.